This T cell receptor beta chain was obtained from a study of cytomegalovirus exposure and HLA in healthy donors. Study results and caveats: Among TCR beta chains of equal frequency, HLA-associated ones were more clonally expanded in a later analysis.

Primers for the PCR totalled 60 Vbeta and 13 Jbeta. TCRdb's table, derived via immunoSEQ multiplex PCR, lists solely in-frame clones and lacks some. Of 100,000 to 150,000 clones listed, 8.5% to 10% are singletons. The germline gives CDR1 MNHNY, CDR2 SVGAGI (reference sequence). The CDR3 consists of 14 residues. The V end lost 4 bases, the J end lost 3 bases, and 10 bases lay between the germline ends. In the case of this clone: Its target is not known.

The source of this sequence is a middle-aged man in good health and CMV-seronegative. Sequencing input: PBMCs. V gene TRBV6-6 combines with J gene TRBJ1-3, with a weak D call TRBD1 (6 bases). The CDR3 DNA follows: TGTGCCAGCAGTTTTGACAGGAGTGGAAACACCATATATTTT. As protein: CASSFDRSGNTIYF.